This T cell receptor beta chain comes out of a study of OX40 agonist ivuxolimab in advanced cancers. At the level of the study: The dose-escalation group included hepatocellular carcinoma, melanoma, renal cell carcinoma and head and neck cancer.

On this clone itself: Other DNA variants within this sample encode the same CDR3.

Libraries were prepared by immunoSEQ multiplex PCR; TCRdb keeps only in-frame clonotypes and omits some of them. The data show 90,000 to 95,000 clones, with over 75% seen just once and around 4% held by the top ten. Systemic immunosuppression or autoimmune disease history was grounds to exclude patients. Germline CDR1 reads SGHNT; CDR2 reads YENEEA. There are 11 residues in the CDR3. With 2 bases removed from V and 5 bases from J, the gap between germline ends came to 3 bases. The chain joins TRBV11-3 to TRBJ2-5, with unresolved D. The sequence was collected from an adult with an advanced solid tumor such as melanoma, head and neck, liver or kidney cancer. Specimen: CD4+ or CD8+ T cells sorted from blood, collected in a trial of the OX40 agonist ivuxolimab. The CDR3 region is CASSLLETQYF. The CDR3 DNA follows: TGTGCCAGCAGCTTACTCGAGACCCAGTACTTC.